This T cell receptor beta chain was profiled in a study of beta chain features in type 1 diabetes. Broader study findings: Patients showed naive, central memory and Treg TCRB repertoires that appeared more similar than those of healthy donors.

The isolated RNA, all of it, was reverse transcribed, so expressed TCRB transcripts were what got sequenced. Some clones are missing from TCRdb's copy, which holds only in-frame ones; the method was immunoSEQ multiplex PCR. The sample yields about 400,000 clones, approximately 12% seen once. CDR3 length: 13 amino acids. Germline V gene data show CDR1 as MGHDK and CDR2 as SYGVNS. V was shortened by 2 bases and J by 4 bases, with 8 bases between the two germline ends. In its sample, this clone was seen a few times. Its antigen remains unidentified. Sorted populations were all over 98% pure. The chain recombines TRBV25-1 with TRBJ1-2; D call uncertain. The material sequenced was naive CD4+ T cells from blood. The clonotype originates from a young man in good health. CDR3 coding DNA: TGTGCCAGCAGTGAAGCTGACACCTATGGCTACACCTTC. Its protein is CASSEADTYGYTF.